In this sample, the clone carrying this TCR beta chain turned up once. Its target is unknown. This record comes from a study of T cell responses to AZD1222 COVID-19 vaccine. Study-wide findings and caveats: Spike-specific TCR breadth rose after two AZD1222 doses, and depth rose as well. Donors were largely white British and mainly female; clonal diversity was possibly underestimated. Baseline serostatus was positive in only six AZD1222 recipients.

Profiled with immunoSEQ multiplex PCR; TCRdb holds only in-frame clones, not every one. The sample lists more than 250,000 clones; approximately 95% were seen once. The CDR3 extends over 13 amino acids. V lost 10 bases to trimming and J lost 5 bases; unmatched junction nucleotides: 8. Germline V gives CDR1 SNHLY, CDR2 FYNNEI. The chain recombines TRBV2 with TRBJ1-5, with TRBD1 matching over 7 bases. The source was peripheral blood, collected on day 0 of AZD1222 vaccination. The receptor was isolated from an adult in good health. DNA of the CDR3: TGTGCCACCCGTGGCCAGGGGGATCAGCCCCAGCATTTT. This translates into CATRGQGDQPQHF.